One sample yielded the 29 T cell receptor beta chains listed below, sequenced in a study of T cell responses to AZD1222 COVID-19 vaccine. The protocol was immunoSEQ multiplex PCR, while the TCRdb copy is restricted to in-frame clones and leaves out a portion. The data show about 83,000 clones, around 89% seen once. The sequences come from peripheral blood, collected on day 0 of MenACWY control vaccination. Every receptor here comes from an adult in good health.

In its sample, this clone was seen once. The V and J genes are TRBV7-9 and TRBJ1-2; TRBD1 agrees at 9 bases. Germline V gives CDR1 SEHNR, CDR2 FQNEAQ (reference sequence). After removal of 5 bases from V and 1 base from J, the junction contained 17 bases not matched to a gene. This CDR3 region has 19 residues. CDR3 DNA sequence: TGTGCCAGCAGCCGGCCAGCTGTACGGGACAGGGACCTTAACTATGGCTACACCTTC. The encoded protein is CASSRPAVRDRDLNYGYTF.

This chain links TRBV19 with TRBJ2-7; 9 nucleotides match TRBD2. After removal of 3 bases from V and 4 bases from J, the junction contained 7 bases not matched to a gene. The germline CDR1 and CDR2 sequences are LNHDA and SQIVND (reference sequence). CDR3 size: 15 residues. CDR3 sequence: CASSMPGLAAYEQYF. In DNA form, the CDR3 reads TGTGCCAGTAGTATGCCGGGACTAGCAGCTTACGAGCAGTACTTC.

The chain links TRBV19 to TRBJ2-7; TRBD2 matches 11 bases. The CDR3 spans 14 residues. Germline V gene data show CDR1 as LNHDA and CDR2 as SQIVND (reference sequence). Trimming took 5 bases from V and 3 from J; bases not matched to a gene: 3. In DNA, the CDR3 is TGTGCCAGTAGTCGACTAGCGGGGAACTACGAGCAGTACTTC. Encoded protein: CASSRLAGNYEQYF.

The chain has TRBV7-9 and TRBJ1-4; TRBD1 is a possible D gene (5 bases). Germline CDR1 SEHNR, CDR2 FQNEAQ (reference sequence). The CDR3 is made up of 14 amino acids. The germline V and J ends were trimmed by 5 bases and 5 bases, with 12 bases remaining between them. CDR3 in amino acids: CASSLGLTNEKLFF. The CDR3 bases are TGTGCCAGCAGCCTGGGACTTACGAATGAAAAACTGTTTTTT.

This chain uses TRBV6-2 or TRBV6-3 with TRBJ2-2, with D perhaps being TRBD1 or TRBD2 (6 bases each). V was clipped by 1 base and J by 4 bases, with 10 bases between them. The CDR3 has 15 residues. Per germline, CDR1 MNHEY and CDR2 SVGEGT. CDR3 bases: TGTGCCAGCAGTTACTGGGGGGCGGGCACCGGGGAGCTGTTTTTT. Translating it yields CASSYWGAGTGELFF.

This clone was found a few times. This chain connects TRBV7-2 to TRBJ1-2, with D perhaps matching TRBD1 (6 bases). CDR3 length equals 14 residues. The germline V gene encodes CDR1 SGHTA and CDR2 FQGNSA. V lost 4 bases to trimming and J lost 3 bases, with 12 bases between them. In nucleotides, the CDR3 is TGTGCCAGCAGCTCGACAGCAGGGGACTATGGCTACACCTTC. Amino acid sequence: CASSSTAGDYGYTF. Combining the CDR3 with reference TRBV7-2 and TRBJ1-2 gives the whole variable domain GAGVSQSPSNKVTEKGKDVELRCDPISGHTALYWYRQSLGQGLEFLIYFQGNSAPDKSGLPSDRFSAERTGGSVSTLTIQRTQQEDSAVYLCASSSTAGDYGYTFGSGTRLTVV.

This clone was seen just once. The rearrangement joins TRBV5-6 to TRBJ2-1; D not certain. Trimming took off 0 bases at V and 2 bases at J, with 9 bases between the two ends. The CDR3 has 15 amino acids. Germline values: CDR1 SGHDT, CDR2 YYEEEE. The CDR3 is CASSLGVNTYNEQFF. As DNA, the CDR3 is TGTGCCAGCAGCTTGGGTGTAAATACCTACAATGAGCAGTTCTTC.

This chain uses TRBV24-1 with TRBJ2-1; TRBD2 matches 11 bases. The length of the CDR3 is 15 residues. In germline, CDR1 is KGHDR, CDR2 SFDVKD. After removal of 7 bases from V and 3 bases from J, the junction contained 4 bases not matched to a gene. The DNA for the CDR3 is TGTGCCACCAGCCTAGGGACTAGCGGCTACAATGAGCAGTTCTTC. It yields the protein CATSLGTSGYNEQFF.

CDR3 region: CASSDLAAGANVLTF. DNA for the CDR3: TGTGCCAGTAGTGATTTAGCCGCCGGGGCCAACGTCCTGACTTTC. V and J are TRBV19 and TRBJ2-6; D uncertain. Trimming shortened V by 5 bases and J by 4 bases, and 12 bases separated the two germline ends. The germline CDR1 and CDR2 sequences are LNHDA and SQIVND (reference sequence). CDR3 length equals 15 residues.

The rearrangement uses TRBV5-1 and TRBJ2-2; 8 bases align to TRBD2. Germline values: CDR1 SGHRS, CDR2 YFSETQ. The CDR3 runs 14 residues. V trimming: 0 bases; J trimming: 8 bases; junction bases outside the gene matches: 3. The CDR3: CASSLGGLEGELFF. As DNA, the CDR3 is TGCGCCAGCAGCTTGGGGGGACTAGAAGGGGAGCTGTTTTTT.

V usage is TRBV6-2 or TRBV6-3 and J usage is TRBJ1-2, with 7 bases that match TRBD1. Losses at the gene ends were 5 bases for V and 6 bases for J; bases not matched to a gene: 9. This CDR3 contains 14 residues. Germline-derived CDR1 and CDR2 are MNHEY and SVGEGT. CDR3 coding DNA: TGTGCCAGCAGTCTCCCGACAGGGCGGGATGGCTACACCTTC. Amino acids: CASSLPTGRDGYTF.

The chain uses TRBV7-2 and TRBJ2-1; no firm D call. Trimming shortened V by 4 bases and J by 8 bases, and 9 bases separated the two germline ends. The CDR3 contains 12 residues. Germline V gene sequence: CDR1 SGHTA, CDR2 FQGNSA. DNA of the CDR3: TGTGCCAGCAGCTCCCGGTTCGATGAGCAGTTCTTC. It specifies CASSSRFDEQFF.

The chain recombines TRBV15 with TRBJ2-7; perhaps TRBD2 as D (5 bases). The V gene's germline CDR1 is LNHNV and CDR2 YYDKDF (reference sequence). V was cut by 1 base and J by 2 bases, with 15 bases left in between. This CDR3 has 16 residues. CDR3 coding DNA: TGTGCCACCAGCAGAGCTATCGGACGGGGTCCCTACGAGCAGTACTTC. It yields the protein CATSRAIGRGPYEQYF. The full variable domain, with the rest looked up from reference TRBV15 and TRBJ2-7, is DAMVIQNPRYQVTQFGKPVTLSCSQTLNHNVMYWYQQKSSQAPKLLFHYYDKDFNNEADTPDNFQSRRPNTSFCFLDIRSPGLGDTAMYLCATSRAIGRGPYEQYFGPGTRLTVT.

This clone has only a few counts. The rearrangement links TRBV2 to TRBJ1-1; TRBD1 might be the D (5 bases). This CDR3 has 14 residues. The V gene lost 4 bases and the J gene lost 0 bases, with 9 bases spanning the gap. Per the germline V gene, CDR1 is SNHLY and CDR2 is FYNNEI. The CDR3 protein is CASSGWDVNTEAFF. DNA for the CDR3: TGTGCCAGCAGTGGCTGGGACGTGAACACTGAAGCTTTCTTT. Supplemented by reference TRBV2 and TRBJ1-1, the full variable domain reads EPEVTQTPSHQVTQMGQEVILRCVPISNHLYFYWYRQILGQKVEFLVSFYNNEISEKSEIFDDQFSVERPDGSNFTLKIRSTKLEDSAMYFCASSGWDVNTEAFFGQGTRLTVV.

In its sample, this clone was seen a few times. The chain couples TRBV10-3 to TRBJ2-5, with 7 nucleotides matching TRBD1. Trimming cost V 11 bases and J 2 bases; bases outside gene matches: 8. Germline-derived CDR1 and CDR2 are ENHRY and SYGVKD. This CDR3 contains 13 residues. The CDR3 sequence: CAASGTAQETQYF. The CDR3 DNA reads TGTGCCGCGTCAGGGACAGCACAAGAGACCCAGTACTTC.

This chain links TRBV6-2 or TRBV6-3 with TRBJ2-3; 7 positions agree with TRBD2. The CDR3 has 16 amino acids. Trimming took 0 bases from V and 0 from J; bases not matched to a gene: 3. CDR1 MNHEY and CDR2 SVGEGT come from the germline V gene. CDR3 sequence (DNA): TGTGCCAGCAGTTACTCGAAGCGGGGCAGCACAGATACGCAGTATTTT. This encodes CASSYSKRGSTDTQYF.

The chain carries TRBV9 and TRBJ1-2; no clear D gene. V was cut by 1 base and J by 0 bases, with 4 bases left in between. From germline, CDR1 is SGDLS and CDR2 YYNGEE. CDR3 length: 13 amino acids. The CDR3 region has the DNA TGTGCCAGCAGCGTAAACCCTAACTATGGCTACACCTTC. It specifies CASSVNPNYGYTF.

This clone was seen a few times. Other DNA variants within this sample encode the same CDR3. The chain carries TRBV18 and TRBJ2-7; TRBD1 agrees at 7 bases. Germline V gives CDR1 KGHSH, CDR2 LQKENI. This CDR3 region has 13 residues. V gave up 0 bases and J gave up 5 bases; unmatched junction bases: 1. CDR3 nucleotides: TGTGCCAGCTCACCACCAGGGGGCAACGAGCAGTACTTC. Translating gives CASSPPGGNEQYF.

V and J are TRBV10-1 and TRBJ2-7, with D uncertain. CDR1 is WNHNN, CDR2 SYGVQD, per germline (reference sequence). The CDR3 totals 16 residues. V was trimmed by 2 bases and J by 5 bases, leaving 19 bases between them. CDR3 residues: CASSEMAPGFVDEQYF. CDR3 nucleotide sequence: TGCGCCAGCAGTGAGATGGCTCCCGGGTTTGTCGACGAGCAGTACTTC.

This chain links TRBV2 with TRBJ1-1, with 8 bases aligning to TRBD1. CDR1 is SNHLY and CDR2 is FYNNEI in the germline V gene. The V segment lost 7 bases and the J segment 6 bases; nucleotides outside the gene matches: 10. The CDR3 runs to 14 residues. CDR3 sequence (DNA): TGTGCCAGCACTATGACAGGGGTAGTGGCTGAAGCTTTCTTT. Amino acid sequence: CASTMTGVVAEAFF.

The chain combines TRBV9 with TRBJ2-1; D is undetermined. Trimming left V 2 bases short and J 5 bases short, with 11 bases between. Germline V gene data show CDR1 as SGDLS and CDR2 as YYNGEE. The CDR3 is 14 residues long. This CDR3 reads CASSVAAGDNEQFF. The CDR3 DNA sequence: TGTGCCAGCAGCGTCGCCGCAGGAGACAATGAGCAGTTCTTC.

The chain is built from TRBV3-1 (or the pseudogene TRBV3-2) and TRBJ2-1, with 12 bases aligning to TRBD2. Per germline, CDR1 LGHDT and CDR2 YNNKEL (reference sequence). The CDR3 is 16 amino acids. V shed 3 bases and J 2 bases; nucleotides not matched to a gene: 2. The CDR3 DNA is TGTGCCAGCAGCCAGAGACTAGCGGGAGCCTACAATGAGCAGTTCTTC. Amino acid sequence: CASSQRLAGAYNEQFF.

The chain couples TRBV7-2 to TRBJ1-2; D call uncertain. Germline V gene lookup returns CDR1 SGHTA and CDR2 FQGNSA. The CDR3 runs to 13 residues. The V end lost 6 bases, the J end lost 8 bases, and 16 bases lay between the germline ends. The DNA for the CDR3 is TGTGCCAGCAGACTGAGGATGGTAAAGGGCTACACCTTC. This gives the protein CASRLRMVKGYTF.

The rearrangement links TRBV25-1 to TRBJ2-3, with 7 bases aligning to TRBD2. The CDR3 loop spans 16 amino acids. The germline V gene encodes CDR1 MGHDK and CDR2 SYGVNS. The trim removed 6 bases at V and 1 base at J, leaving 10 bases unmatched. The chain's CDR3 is CASSARLALRTDTQYF. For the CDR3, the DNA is TGTGCCAGCAGCGCCCGACTAGCCCTCCGCACAGATACGCAGTATTTT. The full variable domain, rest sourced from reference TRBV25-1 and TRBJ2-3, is EADIYQTPRYLVIGTGKKITLECSQTMGHDKMYWYQQDPGMELHLIHYSYGVNSTEKGDLSSESTVSRIRTEHFPLTLESARPSHTSQYLCASSARLALRTDTQYFGPGTRLTVL.

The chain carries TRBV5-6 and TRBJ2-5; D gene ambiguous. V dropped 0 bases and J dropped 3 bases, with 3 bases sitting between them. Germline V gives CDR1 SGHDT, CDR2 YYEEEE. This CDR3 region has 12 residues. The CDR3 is CASSLVEETQYF. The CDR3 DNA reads TGTGCCAGCAGCTTGGTGGAAGAGACCCAGTACTTC.

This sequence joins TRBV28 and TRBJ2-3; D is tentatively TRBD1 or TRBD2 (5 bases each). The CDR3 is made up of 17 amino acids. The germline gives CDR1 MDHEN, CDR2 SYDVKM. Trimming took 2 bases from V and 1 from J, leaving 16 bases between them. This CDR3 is CASSLIGPLGGTDTQYF. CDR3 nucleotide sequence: TGTGCCAGCAGTTTAATAGGCCCGTTGGGGGGCACAGATACGCAGTATTTT.

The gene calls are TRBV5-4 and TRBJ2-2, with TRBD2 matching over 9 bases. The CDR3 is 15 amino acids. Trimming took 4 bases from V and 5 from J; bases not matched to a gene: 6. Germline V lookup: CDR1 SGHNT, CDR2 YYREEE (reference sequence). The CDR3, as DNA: TGTGCCAGCAGCCCCGGGCTAGCGGGAACCGGGGAGCTGTTTTTT. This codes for CASSPGLAGTGELFF.

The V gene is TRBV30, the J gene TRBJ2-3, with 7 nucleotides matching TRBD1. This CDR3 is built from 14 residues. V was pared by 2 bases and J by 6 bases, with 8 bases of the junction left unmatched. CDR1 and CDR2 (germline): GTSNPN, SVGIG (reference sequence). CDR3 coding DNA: TGTGCCTGGAGTCGACAGGGCGTGGGGGATACGCAGTATTTT. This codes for CAWSRQGVGDTQYF. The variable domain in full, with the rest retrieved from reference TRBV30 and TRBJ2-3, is SQTIHQWPATLVQPVGSPLSLECTVEGTSNPNLYWYRQAAGRGLQLLFYSVGIGQISSEVPQNLSASRPQDRQFILSSKKLLLSDSGFYLCAWSRQGVGDTQYFGPGTRLTVL.

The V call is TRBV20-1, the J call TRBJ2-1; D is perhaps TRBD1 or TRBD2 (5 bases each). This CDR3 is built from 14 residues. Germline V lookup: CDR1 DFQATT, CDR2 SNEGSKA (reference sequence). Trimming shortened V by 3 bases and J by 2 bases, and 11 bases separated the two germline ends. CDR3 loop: CSASGGTPYNEQFF. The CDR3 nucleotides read TGCAGTGCTAGTGGTGGGACCCCCTACAATGAGCAGTTCTTC.